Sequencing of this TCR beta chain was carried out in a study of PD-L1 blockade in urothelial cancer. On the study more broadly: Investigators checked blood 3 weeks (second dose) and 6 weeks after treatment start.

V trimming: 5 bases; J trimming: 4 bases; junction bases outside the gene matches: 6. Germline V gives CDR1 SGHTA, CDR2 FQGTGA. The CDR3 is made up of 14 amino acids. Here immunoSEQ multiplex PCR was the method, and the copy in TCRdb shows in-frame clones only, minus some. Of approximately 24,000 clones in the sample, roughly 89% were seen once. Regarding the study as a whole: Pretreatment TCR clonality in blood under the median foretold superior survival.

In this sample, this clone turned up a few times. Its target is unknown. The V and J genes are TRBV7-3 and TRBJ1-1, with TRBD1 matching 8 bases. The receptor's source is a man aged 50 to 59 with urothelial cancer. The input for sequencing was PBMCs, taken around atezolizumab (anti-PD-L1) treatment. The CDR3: CASSAQGASTEAFF. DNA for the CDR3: TGTGCCAGCAGCGCGCAGGGGGCGAGCACTGAAGCTTTCTTT.